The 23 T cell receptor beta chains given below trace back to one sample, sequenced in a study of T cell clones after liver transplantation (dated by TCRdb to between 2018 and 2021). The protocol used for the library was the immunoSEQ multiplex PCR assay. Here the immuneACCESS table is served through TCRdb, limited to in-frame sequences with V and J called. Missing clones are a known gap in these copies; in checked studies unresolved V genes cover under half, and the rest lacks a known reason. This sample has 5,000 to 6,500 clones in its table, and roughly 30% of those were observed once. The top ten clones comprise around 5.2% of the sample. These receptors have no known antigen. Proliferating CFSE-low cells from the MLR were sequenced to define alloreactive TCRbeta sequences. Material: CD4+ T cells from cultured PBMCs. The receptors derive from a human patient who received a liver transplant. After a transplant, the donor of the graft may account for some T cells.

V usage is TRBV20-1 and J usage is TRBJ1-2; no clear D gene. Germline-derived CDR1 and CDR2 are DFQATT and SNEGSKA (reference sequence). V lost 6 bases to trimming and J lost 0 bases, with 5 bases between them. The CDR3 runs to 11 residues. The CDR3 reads CSAGANYGYTF. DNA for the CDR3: TGCAGTGCGGGAGCTAACTATGGCTACACCTTC.

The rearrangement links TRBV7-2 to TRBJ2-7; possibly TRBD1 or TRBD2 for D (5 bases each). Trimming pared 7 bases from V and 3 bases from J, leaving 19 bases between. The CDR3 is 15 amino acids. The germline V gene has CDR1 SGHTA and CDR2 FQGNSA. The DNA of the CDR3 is TGTGCCAGCAACCTAGCCGGGGACCCCTTCTACGAGCAGTACTTC. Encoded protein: CASNLAGDPFYEQYF.

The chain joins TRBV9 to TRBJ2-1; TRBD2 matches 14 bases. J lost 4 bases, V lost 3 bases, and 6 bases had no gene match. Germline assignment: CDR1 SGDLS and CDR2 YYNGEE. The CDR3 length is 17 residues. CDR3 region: CASSGGLAGAGYNEQFF. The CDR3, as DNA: TGTGCCAGCAGCGGGGGACTAGCGGGAGCCGGGTACAATGAGCAGTTCTTC. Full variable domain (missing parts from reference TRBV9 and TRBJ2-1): DSGVTQTPKHLITATGQRVTLRCSPRSGDLSVYWYQQSLDQGLQFLIQYYNGEERAKGNILERFSAQQFPDLHSELNLSSLELGDSALYFCASSGGLAGAGYNEQFFGPGTRLTVL.

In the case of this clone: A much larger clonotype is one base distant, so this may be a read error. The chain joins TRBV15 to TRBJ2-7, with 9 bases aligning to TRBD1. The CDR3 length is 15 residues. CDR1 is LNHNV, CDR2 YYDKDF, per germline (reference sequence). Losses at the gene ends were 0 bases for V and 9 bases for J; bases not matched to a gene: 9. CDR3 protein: CATSRDSGTGIGQYF. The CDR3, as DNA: TGTGCCACCAGCAGAGATTCCGGGACAGGGATCGGGCAGTACTTC.

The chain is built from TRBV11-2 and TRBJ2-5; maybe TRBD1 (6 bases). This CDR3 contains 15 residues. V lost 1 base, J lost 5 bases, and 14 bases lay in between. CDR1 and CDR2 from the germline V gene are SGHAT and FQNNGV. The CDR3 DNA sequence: TGTGCCAGCAGCTTAGGTCCCGGGACAAGGGAGACCCAGTACTTC. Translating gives CASSLGPGTRETQYF.

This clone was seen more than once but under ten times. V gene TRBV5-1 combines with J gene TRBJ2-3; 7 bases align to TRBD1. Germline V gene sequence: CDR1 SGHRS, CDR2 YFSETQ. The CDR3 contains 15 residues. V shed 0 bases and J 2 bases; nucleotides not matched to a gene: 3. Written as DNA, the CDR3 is TGCGCCAGCAGCTTGGCAGGGGGACCCACAGATACGCAGTATTTT. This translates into CASSLAGGPTDTQYF.

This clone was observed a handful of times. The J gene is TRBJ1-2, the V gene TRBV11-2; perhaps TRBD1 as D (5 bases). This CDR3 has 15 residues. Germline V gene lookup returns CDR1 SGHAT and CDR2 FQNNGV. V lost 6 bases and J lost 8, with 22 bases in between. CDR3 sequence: CASRTFRGRFRGYTF. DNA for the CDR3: TGTGCCAGCAGAACATTCCGGGGCCGTTTTAGAGGCTACACCTTC.

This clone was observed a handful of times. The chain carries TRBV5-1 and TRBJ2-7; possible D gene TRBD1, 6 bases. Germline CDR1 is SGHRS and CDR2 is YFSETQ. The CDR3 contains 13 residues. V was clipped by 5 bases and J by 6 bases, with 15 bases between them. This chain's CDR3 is CASRTTGLGEQYF. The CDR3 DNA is TGCGCCAGCAGGACGACAGGCCTGGGCGAGCAGTACTTC.

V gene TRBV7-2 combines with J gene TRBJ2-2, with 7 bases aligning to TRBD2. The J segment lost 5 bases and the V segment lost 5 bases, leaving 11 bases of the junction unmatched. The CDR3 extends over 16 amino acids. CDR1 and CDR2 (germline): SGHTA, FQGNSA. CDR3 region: CASSQDPGRRTGELFF. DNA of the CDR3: TGTGCCAGCAGCCAAGATCCCGGGAGGAGGACCGGGGAGCTGTTTTTT.

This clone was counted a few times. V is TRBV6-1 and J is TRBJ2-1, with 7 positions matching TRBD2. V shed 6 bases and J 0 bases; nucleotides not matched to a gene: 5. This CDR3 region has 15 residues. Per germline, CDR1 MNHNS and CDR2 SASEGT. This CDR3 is CASRVAGLSYNEQFF. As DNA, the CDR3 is TGTGCCAGCAGAGTAGCGGGCCTCTCCTACAATGAGCAGTTCTTC.

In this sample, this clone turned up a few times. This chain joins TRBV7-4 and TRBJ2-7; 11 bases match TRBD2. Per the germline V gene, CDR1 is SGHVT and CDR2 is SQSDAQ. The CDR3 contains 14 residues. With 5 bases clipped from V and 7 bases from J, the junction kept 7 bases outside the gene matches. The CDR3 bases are TGTGCCAGCAGCCCTACTAGCGGGAGAGCGGAGCAGTACTTC. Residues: CASSPTSGRAEQYF. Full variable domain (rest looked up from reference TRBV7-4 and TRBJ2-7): GAGVSQSPRYKVAKRGRDVALRCDSISGHVTLYWYRQTLGQGSEVLTYSQSDAQRDKSGRPSGRFSAERPERSVSTLKIQRTEQGDSAVYLCASSPTSGRAEQYFGPGTRLTVT.

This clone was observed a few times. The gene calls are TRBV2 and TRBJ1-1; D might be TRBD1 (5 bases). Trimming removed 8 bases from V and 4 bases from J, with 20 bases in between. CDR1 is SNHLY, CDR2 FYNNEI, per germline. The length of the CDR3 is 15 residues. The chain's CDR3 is CASDFGGLGGTEAFF. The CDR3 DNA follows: TGTGCCAGCGACTTTGGGGGACTGGGGGGCACTGAAGCTTTCTTT.

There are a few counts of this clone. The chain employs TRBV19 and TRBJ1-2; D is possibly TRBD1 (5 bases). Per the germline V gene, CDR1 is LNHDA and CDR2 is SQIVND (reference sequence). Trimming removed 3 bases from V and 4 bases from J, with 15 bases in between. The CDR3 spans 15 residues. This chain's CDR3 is CASSISARAFYGYTF. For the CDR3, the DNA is TGTGCCAGTAGTATCTCGGCCAGGGCCTTCTATGGCTACACCTTC. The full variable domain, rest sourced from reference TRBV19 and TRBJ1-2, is DGGITQSPKYLFRKEGQNVTLSCEQNLNHDAMYWYRQDPGQGLRLIYYSQIVNDFQKGDIAEGYSVSREKKESFPLTVTSAQKNPTAFYLCASSISARAFYGYTFGSGTRLTVV.

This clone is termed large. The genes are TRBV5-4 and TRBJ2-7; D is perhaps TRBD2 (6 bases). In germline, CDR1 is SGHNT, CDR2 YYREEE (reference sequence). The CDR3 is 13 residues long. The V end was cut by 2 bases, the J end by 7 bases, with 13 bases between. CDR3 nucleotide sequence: TGTGCCAGCAGCTTCGGGGGTCGGCGGGAGCAGTACTTC. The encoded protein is CASSFGGRREQYF.

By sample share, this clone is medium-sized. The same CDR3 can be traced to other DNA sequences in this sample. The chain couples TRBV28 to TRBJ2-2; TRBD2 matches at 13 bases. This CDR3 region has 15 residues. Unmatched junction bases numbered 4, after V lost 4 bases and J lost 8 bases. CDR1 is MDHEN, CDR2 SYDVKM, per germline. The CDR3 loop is CASSSRLAGGGELFF. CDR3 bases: TGTGCCAGCAGTTCGCGACTAGCGGGAGGTGGGGAGCTGTTTTTT. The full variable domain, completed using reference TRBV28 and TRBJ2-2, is DVKVTQSSRYLVKRTGEKVFLECVQDMDHENMFWYRQDPGLGLRLIYFSYDVKMKEKGDIPEGYSVSREKKERFSLILESASTNQTSMYLCASSSRLAGGGELFFGEGSRLTVL.

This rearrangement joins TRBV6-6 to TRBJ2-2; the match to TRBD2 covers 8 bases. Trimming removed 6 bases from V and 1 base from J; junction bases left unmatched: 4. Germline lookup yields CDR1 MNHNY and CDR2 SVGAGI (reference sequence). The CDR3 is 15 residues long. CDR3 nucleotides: TGTGCCAGCAGGGCAGCGGGAGTGAACACCGGGGAGCTGTTTTTT. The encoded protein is CASRAAGVNTGELFF.

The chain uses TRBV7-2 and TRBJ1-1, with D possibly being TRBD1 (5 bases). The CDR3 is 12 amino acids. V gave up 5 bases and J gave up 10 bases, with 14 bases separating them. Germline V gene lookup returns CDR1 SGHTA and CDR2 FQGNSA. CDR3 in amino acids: CASSPLRGGAFF. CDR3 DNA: TGTGCCAGCAGCCCTCTACGGGGGGGAGCTTTCTTT.

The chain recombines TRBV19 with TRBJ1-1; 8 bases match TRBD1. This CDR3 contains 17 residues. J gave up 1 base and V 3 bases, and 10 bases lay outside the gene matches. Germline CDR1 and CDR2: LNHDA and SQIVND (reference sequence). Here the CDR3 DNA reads TGTGCCAGTAGTATCCAGGGGGCAAGGGCCTGGAACACTGAAGCTTTCTTT. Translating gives CASSIQGARAWNTEAFF. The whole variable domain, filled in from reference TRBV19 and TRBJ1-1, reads DGGITQSPKYLFRKEGQNVTLSCEQNLNHDAMYWYRQDPGQGLRLIYYSQIVNDFQKGDIAEGYSVSREKKESFPLTVTSAQKNPTAFYLCASSIQGARAWNTEAFFGQGTRLTVV.

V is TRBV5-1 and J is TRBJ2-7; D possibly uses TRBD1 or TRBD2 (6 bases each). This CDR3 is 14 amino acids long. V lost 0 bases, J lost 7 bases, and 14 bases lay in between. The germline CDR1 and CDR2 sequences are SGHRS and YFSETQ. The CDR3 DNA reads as TGCGCCAGCAGCTTGGATTCGGGAGACAGGGAGCAGTACTTC. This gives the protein CASSLDSGDREQYF.

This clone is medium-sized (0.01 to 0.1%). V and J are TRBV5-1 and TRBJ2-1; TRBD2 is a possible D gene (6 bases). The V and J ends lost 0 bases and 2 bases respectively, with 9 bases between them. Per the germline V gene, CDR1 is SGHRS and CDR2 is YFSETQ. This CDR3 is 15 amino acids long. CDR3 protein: CASSLEGGAYNEQFF. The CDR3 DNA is TGCGCCAGCAGCTTGGAGGGAGGAGCCTACAATGAGCAGTTCTTC.

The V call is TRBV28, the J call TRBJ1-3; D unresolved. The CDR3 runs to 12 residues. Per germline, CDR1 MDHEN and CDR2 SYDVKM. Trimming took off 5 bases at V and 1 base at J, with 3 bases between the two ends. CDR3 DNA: TGTGCCAGCAGTATTTCTGGAAACACCATATATTTT. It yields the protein CASSISGNTIYF.

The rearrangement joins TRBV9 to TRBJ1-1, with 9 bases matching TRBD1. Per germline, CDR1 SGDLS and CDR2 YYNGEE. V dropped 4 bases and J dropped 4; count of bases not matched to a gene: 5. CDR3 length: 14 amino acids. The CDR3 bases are TGTGCCAGCAGCTTCCAACAGGGGGCCACTGAAGCTTTCTTT. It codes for CASSFQQGATEAFF.

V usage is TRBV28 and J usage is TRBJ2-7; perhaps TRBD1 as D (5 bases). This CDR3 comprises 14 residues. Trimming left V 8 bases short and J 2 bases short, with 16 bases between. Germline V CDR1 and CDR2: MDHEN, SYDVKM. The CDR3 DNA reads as TGTGCCAGCCGCTTAGGGGCTATAACCTACGAGCAGTACTTC. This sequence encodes CASRLGAITYEQYF. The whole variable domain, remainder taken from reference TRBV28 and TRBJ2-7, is DVKVTQSSRYLVKRTGEKVFLECVQDMDHENMFWYRQDPGLGLRLIYFSYDVKMKEKGDIPEGYSVSREKKERFSLILESASTNQTSMYLCASRLGAITYEQYFGPGTRLTVT.